Each of the 7 T cell receptor beta chains below was sequenced from the same sample in a study of beta chain features in type 1 diabetes. cDNA synthesis used the whole RNA isolate, giving expressed TCRB sequences. Profiled with immunoSEQ multiplex PCR; TCRdb holds only in-frame clones, not every one. The sample contains approximately 38,000 clones, roughly 49% of which appear only once. The material sequenced was central memory CD4+ T cells from blood. The receptors come from a woman aged 18-30 years in good health.

This chain links TRBV5-1 with TRBJ2-3; D remains unclear. The CDR3 contains 15 residues. The germline V gene has CDR1 SGHRS and CDR2 YFSETQ. V shed 7 bases and J shed 0 bases, with 15 bases lying between them. The CDR3 region has the DNA TGCGCCAGCGCGAATCGTGATGCGAGCACAGATACGCAGTATTTT. This gives the protein CASANRDASTDTQYF.

On this clone itself: Its ends do not fully match the called genes, so a read error is possible. The sample holds other DNA sequences that translate to the same CDR3. The gene calls are TRBV9 and TRBJ2-1, with D perhaps matching TRBD2 (7 bases). CDR1 and CDR2 (germline): SGDLS, YYNGEE. The CDR3 runs 15 residues. CDR3 sequence reads: CASSVRGADRNEQFF. In DNA form, the CDR3 reads TGTGCGAGCAGCGTACGGGGGGCGGATCGGAATGAGCAGTTCTTC.

This clone was detected only once. The rearrangement uses TRBV27 and TRBJ2-6; no firm D call. V was cut by 6 bases and J by 1 base, with 4 bases left in between. Germline CDR1 MNHEY, CDR2 SMNVEV (reference sequence). The CDR3 has 13 amino acids. The CDR3 nucleotides are TGTGCCAGCAGCCCATCTGGGGCCAACGTCCTGACTTTC. Protein: CASSPSGANVLTF.

This rearrangement joins TRBV29-1 to TRBJ2-1, with 9 bases identical to TRBD1. The germline V gene has CDR1 SQVTM and CDR2 ANQGSEA. V lost 8 bases, J lost 3 bases, and 8 bases stayed unmatched. There are 14 residues in the CDR3. For the CDR3, the DNA is TGCAGCACCACACAGGGGGCGTTCTACAATGAGCAGTTCTTC. This translates into CSTTQGAFYNEQFF.

This clone was picked up a small number of times. The chain has TRBV25-1 and TRBJ1-5; D might be TRBD1 (5 bases). In germline, CDR1 is MGHDK, CDR2 SYGVNS. The CDR3 has 15 amino acids. Trimming left V 1 base short and J 0 bases short, with 7 bases between. The CDR3: CASSEWGDSNQPQHF. In DNA, the CDR3 is TGTGCCAGCAGTGAATGGGGGGATAGCAATCAGCCCCAGCATTTT.

J is TRBJ1-2 and V is TRBV2, with 9 bases aligning to TRBD1. The length of the CDR3 is 12 residues. Losses at the gene ends were 6 bases for V and 7 bases for J; bases not matched to a gene: 3. Germline lookup yields CDR1 SNHLY and CDR2 FYNNEI. CDR3 bases: TGTGCCAGCAGAGGGACAGGGAGTGGCTACACCTTC. Translation: CASRGTGSGYTF.

In this sample, this clone turned up a few times. The rearrangement links TRBV5-1 to TRBJ1-2; no firm D call. The CDR3 has 17 amino acids. The germline V and J ends were trimmed by 4 bases and 5 bases, with 24 bases remaining between them. CDR1 and CDR2 (germline): SGHRS, YFSETQ. The CDR3 sequence is CASSGGLSSLSPYGYTF. In nucleotides, the CDR3 is TGCGCCAGCAGCGGAGGACTATCAAGCTTATCCCCTTATGGCTACACCTTC.